These 5 T cell receptor beta chains came from one sample sequenced in a study of shared clonotypes between healthy human individuals. Some clones are missing from TCRdb's copy, which holds only in-frame ones; the method was immunoSEQ multiplex PCR. The profile shows around 1.5 million clones, 98% of them singletons. The source material was naive CD4+ T cells sorted from blood. Stated subset: CD45RA+ positively selected. The receptors shown here come from a man aged 25 to 40 in good health.

A word on this clone: This same CDR3 is encoded by further DNA sequences in the sample. The chain carries TRBV5-1 and TRBJ2-1, with 8 bases matching TRBD2. J gave up 6 bases and V 2 bases, and 4 bases lay outside the gene matches. The CDR3 is made up of 14 amino acids. Per germline, CDR1 SGHRS and CDR2 YFSETQ. The CDR3: CASSLVAGSNEQFF. CDR3 in DNA: TGCGCCAGCAGCTTAGTAGCGGGATCCAATGAGCAGTTCTTC.

V is TRBV10-2 and J is TRBJ1-2; 9 bases map to TRBD1. V trimming: 10 bases; J trimming: 4 bases; junction bases outside the gene matches: 7. Germline lookup yields CDR1 WSHSY and CDR2 SAAADI. This CDR3 region has 13 residues. As DNA, the CDR3 is TGCGCCACCAGACAGGGGGGACTCTATGGCTACACCTTC. Amino acids: CATRQGGLYGYTF.

The chain has TRBV27 and TRBJ2-1; D uncertain. The CDR3 is 14 amino acids. Deletions cut 6 bases from V and 3 bases from J, with 12 bases between. The germline V gene has CDR1 MNHEY and CDR2 SMNVEV (reference sequence). The chain's CDR3 is CASRVASSYNEQFF. In nucleotides, the CDR3 is TGTGCCAGCAGAGTCGCGAGTAGCTACAATGAGCAGTTCTTC.

The chain employs TRBV29-1 and TRBJ1-3, with D possibly being TRBD1 (6 bases). Germline values: CDR1 SQVTM, CDR2 ANQGSEA. V dropped 5 bases and J dropped 0 bases, with 14 bases sitting between them. The CDR3 sequence is 15 residues long. CDR3 sequence (DNA): TGCAGCGTTATAACCGGGACAAACTCTGGAAACACCATATATTTT. Its translation is CSVITGTNSGNTIYF.

With respect to this clone: The identical CDR3 is also encoded by other nucleotide sequences in the sample. The chain recombines TRBV18 with TRBJ2-3; no firm D call. The CDR3 contains 15 residues. The germline V gene has CDR1 KGHSH and CDR2 LQKENI. V was trimmed by 2 bases and J by 0 bases, leaving 9 bases between them. This CDR3 is CASSPLSGSTDTQYF. DNA of the CDR3: TGTGCCAGCTCACCATTATCGGGTAGCACAGATACGCAGTATTTT.